These T cell receptor beta chains were read from a single sample in a study of shared clonotypes between healthy human individuals. Assay used: immunoSEQ multiplex PCR; TCRdb lists only in-frame clones, some missing. The sample yields 950,000 to 1,100,000 clones, more than 65% seen once. Sequencing was done on a sample of memory CD4+ T cells sorted from blood. Receptors were obtained from a man aged 18 to 30 in good health. The CDR3 runs from the conserved cysteine through the conserved F or W. Each record gives: V gene, CDR3 length, clone size, J gene, D gene, CDR3 DNA, CDR3 protein. A D gene is named only where the DNA matches it firmly. Expanded clones get a size class; other rows say once, few or many, or leave the size out.

V: TRBV19; length: 11; size: .; J: TRBJ1-1; D: TRBD1; DNA: TGTGCGAGGGGGCGTCATGATAGGGCTTTCTTT; CDR3: CARGRHDRAFF
V: TRBV6-6; length: 15; size: .; J: TRBJ2-1; D: TRBD2; DNA: TGTGCCAGCAGTTACGAGGCGGGAGGTTTGAATGAGCAGTTCTTC; CDR3: CASSYEAGGLNEQFF
V: TRBV9; length: 15; size: .; J: TRBJ1-6; D: TRBD1; DNA: TGTGCCAGCAGCTCGTCGGACAGGGCAAATTCACCCCTCCACTTT; CDR3: CASSSSDRANSPLHF
V: TRBV5-6; length: 13; size: few; J: TRBJ1-2; D: .; DNA: TGTGCCAGCAGCGACAGGATGGGTCGAGGCTACACCTTC; CDR3: CASSDRMGRGYTF
V: TRBV4-3; length: 15; size: .; J: TRBJ1-3; D: .; DNA: TGCGCCAGCAGCCAAGAAGGACCGCCGGGAAACACCATATATTTT; CDR3: CASSQEGPPGNTIYF
V: TRBV2; length: 14; size: few; J: TRBJ2-7; D: .; DNA: TGTGCCACCCAGACGGGACTGAGCTCCTACGAGCAGTACTTC; CDR3: CATQTGLSSYEQYF
V: TRBV2; length: 15; size: .; J: TRBJ2-2; D: TRBD1; DNA: TGTGCCAGCAGCCGGACAGGGGGCGACACCGGGGAGCTGTTTTTT; CDR3: CASSRTGGDTGELFF
V: TRBV10-3; length: 14; size: .; J: TRBJ2-1; D: TRBD2; DNA: TGTGCCATCAGTGGTGCGGGAGTGGTGAATGAGCAGTTCTTC; CDR3: CAISGAGVVNEQFF
V: TRBV6-1; length: 11; size: .; J: TRBJ2-2; D: .; DNA: TGTGCCAGCAGTGAGGGCCCAGGGCTGTTTTTT; CDR3: CASSEGPGLFF
V: TRBV14; length: 15; size: many; J: TRBJ1-5; D: .; DNA: TGTGCCAGCAGCCAAGATAACAGGCTCAATCAGCCCCAGCATTTT; CDR3: CASSQDNRLNQPQHF
V: TRBV19; length: 14; size: .; J: TRBJ2-7; D: TRBD2; DNA: TGTGCCAGTAGTTGGGGTAGCGGGGACTACGAGCAGTACTTC; CDR3: CASSWGSGDYEQYF
V: TRBV5-1; length: 13; size: few; J: TRBJ1-5; D: .; DNA: TGCGCCAGCAGCTTGGCCGGGGATCAGCCCCAGCATTTT; CDR3: CASSLAGDQPQHF
V: TRBV2; length: 15; size: .; J: TRBJ2-5; D: TRBD1; DNA: TGTGCCAGCAGTGCGACAGGGGCCAGGGGGGAGACCCAGTACTTC; CDR3: CASSATGARGETQYF
V: TRBV6-6; length: 14; size: .; J: TRBJ1-2; D: TRBD1; DNA: TGTGCCAGCAGAACAGGGGGCACCAACTATGGCTACACCTTC; CDR3: CASRTGGTNYGYTF
V: TRBV27; length: 16; size: .; J: TRBJ2-3; D: .; DNA: TGTGCCAGCAGATCTGCACTAGGGGGAAGCACAGATACGCAGTATTTT; CDR3: CASRSALGGSTDTQYF
V: TRBV5-1; length: 13; size: .; J: TRBJ1-1; D: TRBD1; DNA: TGCGCCAGCAGCGTAGGGACAGCGATTGAAGCTTTCTTT; CDR3: CASSVGTAIEAFF
V: TRBV9; length: 15; size: .; J: TRBJ2-5; D: .; DNA: TGTGCCAGCAGCGTAGGTAGGGGCGCCCAAGAGACCCAGTACTTC; CDR3: CASSVGRGAQETQYF
V: TRBV7-9; length: 15; size: .; J: TRBJ2-1; D: TRBD2; DNA: TGTGCCAGCATCCCGGGGGGGAGCTCCTACAATGAGCAGTTCTTC; CDR3: CASIPGGSSYNEQFF
V: TRBV27; length: 18; size: .; J: TRBJ1-6; D: .; DNA: TGTGCCAGCAGTTTATCGGGTCTCCCGAGCTCCTATAATTCACCCCTCCACTTT; CDR3: CASSLSGLPSSYNSPLHF
V: TRBV6-6; length: 15; size: .; J: TRBJ2-6; D: .; DNA: TGTGCCAGCAGACGGGACTCCTCTGGGGCCAACGTCCTGACTTTC; CDR3: CASRRDSSGANVLTF
V: TRBV6-5; length: 14; size: .; J: TRBJ2-7; D: .; DNA: TGTGCCAGCAGTTACTCTGCGGCCCCTGGGGAGCAGTACTTC; CDR3: CASSYSAAPGEQYF
V: TRBV5-6; length: 15; size: .; J: TRBJ1-2; D: TRBD1; DNA: TGTGCCAGCAGCCGAGGACAGGGGTATTACTATGGCTACACCTTC; CDR3: CASSRGQGYYYGYTF
V: TRBV5-6; length: 15; size: .; J: TRBJ1-2; D: TRBD1; DNA: TGTGCCAGCAGCTCTCTGGACAGGGGTATCTATGGCTACACCTTC; CDR3: CASSSLDRGIYGYTF
V: TRBV5-6; length: 14; size: .; J: TRBJ1-2; D: .; DNA: TGTGCCAGCAGCTCCCCCTCGGGGGGCTATGGCTACACCTTC; CDR3: CASSSPSGGYGYTF
V: TRBV6-1; length: 15; size: .; J: TRBJ2-1; D: TRBD2; DNA: TGTGCCAGCAGTCTCCGACTAGCGGGAGGCAATGAGCAGTTCTTC; CDR3: CASSLRLAGGNEQFF
V: TRBV7-6; length: 14; size: few; J: TRBJ1-1; D: .; DNA: TGTGCCAGCAGCTTAGGTCCCGGGAACACTGAAGCTTTCTTT; CDR3: CASSLGPGNTEAFF
V: TRBV11-3; length: 15; size: .; J: TRBJ2-4; D: TRBD1; DNA: TGTGCCAGCAGCTTAGGACAGGGGGGCAAAAACATTCAGTACTTC; CDR3: CASSLGQGGKNIQYF
V: TRBV2; length: 13; size: .; J: TRBJ1-2; D: .; DNA: TGTGCCAGCAGTGATTCAGGGTCCTATGGCTACACCTTC; CDR3: CASSDSGSYGYTF
V: TRBV14; length: 16; size: .; J: TRBJ2-3; D: TRBD1; DNA: TGTGCCAGCAGCCCACACAGGGGGTCCCGCACAGATACGCAGTATTTT; CDR3: CASSPHRGSRTDTQYF